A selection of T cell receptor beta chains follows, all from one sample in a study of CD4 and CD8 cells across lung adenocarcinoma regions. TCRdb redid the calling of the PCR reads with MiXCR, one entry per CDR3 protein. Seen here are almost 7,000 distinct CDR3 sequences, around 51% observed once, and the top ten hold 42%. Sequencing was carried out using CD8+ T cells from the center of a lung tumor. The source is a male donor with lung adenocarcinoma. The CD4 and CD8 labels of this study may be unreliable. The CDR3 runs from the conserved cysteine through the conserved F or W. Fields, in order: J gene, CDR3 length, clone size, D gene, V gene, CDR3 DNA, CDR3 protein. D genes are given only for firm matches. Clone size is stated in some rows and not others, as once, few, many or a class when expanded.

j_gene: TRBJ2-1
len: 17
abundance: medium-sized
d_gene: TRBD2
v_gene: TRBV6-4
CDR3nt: TGTGCCAGCAGTGCGCTTCCTACTAGCGGGGGAAACAATGAGCAGTTCTTC
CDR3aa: CASSALPTSGGNNEQFF

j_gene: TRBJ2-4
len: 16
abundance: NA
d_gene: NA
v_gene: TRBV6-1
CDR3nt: TGTGCCAGCAGTGAAGCGGGGGCGGGGGCCAAAAACATGCAGTACTTC
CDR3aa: CASSEAGAGAKNMQYF

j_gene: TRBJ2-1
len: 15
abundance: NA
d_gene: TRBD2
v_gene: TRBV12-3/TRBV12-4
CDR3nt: TGTGCCAGCAGTTTGGGCGGGGGGTCCTACAATGAGCAGTTCTTC
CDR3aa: CASSLGGGSYNEQFF

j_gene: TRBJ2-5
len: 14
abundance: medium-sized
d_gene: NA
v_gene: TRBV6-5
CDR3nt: TGTGCCAGCAGTTACACGAGAGGGGACGAGACCCAGTACTTC
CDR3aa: CASSYTRGDETQYF

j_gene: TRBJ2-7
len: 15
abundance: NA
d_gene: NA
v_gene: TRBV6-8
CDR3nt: TGTGCCAGCAGTGACGAAGGGGGGCGAACCAATGAGCAGTACTTC
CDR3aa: CASSDEGGRTNEQYF

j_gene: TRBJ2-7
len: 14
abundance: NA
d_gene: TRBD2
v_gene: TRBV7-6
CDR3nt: TGTGCCAGCAGCTTAGAGGGCGGGAGCCGGGAGCAGTACTTC
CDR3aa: CASSLEGGSREQYF

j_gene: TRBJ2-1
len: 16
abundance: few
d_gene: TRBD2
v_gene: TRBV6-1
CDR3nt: TGTGCCAGCAGATCGGCTAGCGGATCCTACTACAATGAGCAGTTCTTC
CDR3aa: CASRSASGSYYNEQFF

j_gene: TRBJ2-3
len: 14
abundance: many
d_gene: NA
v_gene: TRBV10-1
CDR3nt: TGCGCCAGCAGTGATATCGGCCCCCGCGATACGCAGTATTTT
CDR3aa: CASSDIGPRDTQYF

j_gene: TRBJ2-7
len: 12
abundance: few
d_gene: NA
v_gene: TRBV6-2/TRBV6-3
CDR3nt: TGTGCCAGCAGTTGGGGGGCCCGGGAGCAGTACTTC
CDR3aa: CASSWGAREQYF

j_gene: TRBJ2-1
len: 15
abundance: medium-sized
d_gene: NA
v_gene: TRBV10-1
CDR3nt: TGCGCCAGCAGTGACGGGGTGGGCCCAAACAATGAGCAGTTCTTC
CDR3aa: CASSDGVGPNNEQFF

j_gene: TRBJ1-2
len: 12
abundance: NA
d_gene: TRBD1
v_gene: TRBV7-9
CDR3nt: TGTGCCAGCAGCCGGGACAGGGAAGGCTACACCTTC
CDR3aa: CASSRDREGYTF

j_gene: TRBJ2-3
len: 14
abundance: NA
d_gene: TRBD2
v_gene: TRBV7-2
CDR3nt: TGTGCCAGCAGCGTACTAGCGGCAACAGAGACCCAGTATTTT
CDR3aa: CASSVLAATETQYF

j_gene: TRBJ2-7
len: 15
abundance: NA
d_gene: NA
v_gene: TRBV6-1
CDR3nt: TGTGCCAGGGGTGAAGGGGCCCTCGACCCAGATACGCAGTACTTC
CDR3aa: CARGEGALDPDTQYF

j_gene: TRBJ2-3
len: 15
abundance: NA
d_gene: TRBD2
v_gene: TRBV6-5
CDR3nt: TGTGGCGCGAGTTACGGGGGGGAGGACAAAGATACGCAGTATTTT
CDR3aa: CGASYGGEDKDTQYF

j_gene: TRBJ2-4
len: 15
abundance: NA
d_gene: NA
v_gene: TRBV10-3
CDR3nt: TGTGCCAACGGCGGGACTGGTGTGAGCAGGGATACGCAGTATTTC
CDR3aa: CANGGTGVSRDTQYF

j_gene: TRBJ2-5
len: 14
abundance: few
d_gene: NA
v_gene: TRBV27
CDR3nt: TGTGCCAGCAGTTTGGGGGGAAGGGGAGAGACCCAGTACTTC
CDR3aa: CASSLGGRGETQYF

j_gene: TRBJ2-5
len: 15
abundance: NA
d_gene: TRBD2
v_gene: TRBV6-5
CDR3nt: TGTGCCGGGGGTTACGGGGGGGAGGACCCAGAGACCCAGTATTTC
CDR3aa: CAGGYGGEDPETQYF